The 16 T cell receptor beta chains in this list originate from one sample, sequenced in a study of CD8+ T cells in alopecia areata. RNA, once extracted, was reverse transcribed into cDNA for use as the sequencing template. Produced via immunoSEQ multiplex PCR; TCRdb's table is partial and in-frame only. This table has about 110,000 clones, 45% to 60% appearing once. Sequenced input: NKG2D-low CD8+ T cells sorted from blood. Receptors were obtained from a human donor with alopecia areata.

CDR3 DNA: TGCGCCAGCAGCCAAGATGACAGGGAAGACAATGAGCAGTTCTTC. It codes for CASSQDDREDNEQFF. The chain uses TRBV4-1 and TRBJ2-1, with 7 bases aligning to TRBD1. The CDR3 has 15 amino acids. V shed 0 bases, J shed 5 bases, and the junction held 4 bases outside the gene matches. Germline-derived CDR1 and CDR2 are MGHRA and YSYEKL.

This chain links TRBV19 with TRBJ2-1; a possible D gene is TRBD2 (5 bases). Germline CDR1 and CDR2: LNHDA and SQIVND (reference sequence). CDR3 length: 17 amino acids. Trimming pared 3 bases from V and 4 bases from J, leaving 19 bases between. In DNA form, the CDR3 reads TGTGCCAGTAGTATCCGCCTAGCCCACTCGAGGTACAATGAGCAGTTCTTC. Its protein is CASSIRLAHSRYNEQFF.

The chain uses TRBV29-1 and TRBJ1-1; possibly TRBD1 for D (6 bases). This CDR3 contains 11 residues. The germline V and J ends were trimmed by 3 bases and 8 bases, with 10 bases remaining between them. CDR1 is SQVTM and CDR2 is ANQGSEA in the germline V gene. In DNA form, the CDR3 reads TGCAGCGTTGACTTCGACAGGGAAGCTTTCTTT. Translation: CSVDFDREAFF.

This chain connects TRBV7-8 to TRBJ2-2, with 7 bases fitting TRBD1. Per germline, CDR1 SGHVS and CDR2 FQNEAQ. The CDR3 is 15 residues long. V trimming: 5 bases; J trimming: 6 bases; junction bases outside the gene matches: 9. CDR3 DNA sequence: TGTGCCAGCAGCCCACTAAGGGGGCGACCCGGGGAGCTGTTTTTT. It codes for CASSPLRGRPGELFF.

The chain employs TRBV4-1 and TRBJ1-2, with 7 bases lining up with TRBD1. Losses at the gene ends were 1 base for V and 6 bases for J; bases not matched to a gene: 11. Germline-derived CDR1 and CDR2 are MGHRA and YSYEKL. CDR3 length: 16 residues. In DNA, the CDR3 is TGCGCCAGCAGCCAAGTTCTCGACCGGGACAGCGATGGCTACACCTTC. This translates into CASSQVLDRDSDGYTF.

CDR3 sequence reads: CASSSDRHQETQYF. The CDR3 DNA reads TGTGCCAGCAGTTCGGACCGACACCAAGAGACCCAGTACTTC. The chain employs TRBV27 and TRBJ2-5; D is unclear. The length of the CDR3 is 14 residues. The V and J ends lost 4 bases and 0 bases respectively, with 9 bases between them. CDR1 and CDR2 (germline): MNHEY, SMNVEV (reference sequence).

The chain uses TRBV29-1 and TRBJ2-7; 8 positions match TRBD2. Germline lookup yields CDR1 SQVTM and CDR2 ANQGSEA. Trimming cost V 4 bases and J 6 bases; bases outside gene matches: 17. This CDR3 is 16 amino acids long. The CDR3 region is CSVGGTSGGPNPEQYF. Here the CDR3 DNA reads TGCAGCGTTGGGGGCACCTCGGGGGGGCCCAATCCCGAGCAGTACTTC.

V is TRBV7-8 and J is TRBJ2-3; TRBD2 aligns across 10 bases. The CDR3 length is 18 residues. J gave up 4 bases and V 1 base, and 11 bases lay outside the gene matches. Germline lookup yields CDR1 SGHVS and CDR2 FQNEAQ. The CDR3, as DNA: TGTGCCAGCAGCTTAGATTCGCGAGCTAGCGGGAGAGCAGATACGCAGTATTTT. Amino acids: CASSLDSRASGRADTQYF.

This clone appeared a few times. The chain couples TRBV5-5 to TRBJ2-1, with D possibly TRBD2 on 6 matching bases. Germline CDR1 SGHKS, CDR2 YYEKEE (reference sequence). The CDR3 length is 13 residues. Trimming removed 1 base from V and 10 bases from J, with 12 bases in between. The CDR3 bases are TGTGCCAGCAGCTTGTGGCGGGATTCAGAGCAGTTCTTC. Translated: CASSLWRDSEQFF.

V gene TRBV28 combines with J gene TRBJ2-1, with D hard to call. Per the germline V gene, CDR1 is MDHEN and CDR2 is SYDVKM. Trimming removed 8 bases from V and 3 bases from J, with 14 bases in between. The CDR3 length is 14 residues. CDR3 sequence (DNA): TGTGCCAGCGAAACCCTCAAAGACTACAATGAGCAGTTCTTC. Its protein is CASETLKDYNEQFF.

This CDR3 reads CASSEQGPSYGYTF. CDR3 coding DNA: TGTGCCAGCAGTGAACAGGGCCCCTCCTATGGCTACACCTTC. V usage is TRBV6-5 and J usage is TRBJ1-2; D perhaps matches TRBD1 (6 bases). The germline CDR1 and CDR2 sequences are MNHEY and SVGAGI. The CDR3 length is 14 residues. Trimming stripped 5 bases from V and 4 bases from J, with 14 bases between.

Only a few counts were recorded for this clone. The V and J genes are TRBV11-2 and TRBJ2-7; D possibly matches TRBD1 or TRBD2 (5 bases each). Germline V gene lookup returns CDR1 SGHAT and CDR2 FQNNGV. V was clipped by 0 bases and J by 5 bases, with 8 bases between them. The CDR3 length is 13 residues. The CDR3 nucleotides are TGTGCCAGCAGCTTAGAATTGGGGGACGAGCAGTACTTC. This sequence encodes CASSLELGDEQYF.

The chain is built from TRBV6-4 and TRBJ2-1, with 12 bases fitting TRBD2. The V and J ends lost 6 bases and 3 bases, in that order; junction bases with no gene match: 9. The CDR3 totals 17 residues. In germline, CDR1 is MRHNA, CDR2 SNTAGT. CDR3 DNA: TGTGCCAGCAGCCCTCTCTCTAGCGGGAGGGTCTACAATGAGCAGTTCTTC. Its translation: CASSPLSSGRVYNEQFF.

In DNA, the CDR3 is TGTGCCAGCAGCCCGGGACAGGGACCCCAGCATTTT. Translation: CASSPGQGPQHF. The chain joins TRBV5-6 to TRBJ1-5, with TRBD1 identical over 9 bases. CDR3 length: 12 residues. CDR1 is SGHDT, CDR2 YYEEEE, per germline. Losses at the gene ends were 4 bases for V and 10 bases for J; bases not matched to a gene: 3.

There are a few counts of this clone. CDR3: CASSPPRASGTDTQYF. CDR3 in DNA: TGTGCCAGCTCACCTCCCCGGGCCTCAGGCACAGATACGCAGTATTTT. This rearrangement joins TRBV18 to TRBJ2-3, with no clear D. CDR1 and CDR2 from the germline V gene are KGHSH and LQKENI. Trimming removed 3 bases from V and 1 base from J, with 14 bases in between. This CDR3 contains 16 residues.

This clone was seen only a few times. The CDR3 loop is CSADRGQDEQFF. The CDR3 DNA follows: TGCAGCGCAGACAGGGGGCAGGATGAGCAGTTCTTC. V and J are TRBV29-1 and TRBJ2-1; 10 positions agree with TRBD1. The CDR3 contains 12 residues. Germline trimming cut 7 bases from V and 8 bases from J; bases unmatched to any gene: 5. The germline CDR1 and CDR2 sequences are SQVTM and ANQGSEA.